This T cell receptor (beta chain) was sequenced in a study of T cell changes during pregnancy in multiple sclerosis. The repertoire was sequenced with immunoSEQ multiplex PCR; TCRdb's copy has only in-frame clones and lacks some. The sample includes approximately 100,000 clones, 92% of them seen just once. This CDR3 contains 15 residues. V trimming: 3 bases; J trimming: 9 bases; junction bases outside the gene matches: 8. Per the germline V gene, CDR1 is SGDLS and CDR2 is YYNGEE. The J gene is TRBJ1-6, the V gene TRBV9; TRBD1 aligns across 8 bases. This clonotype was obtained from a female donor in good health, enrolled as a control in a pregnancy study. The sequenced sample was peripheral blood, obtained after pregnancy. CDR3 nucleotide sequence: TGTGCCAGCAGCGATAGGGGACAGGAACCTTCACCCCTCCACTTT. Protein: CASSDRGQEPSPLHF.